This T cell receptor beta chain comes out of a study of blood T cell repertoires in COVID-19. Study summary: Material from acute and convalescent COVID-19 was sourced from the United States, Italy and Spain. In each case, the material was cDNA or gDNA derived from T cells, B-cell-depleted T cells, or PBMCs.

The table came from immunoSEQ multiplex PCR; TCRdb's copy has only in-frame clones and leaves some out. Altogether some 96,000 clones are present, about nine tenths being singletons, with the ten largest covering 2.1%. The CDR3 has 13 amino acids. Germline loops: CDR1 SEHNR, CDR2 FQNEAQ (reference sequence). Trimming took 1 base from V and 3 from J, leaving 6 bases between them. V and J are TRBV7-9 and TRBJ1-1; D not resolved. The sequencing input was peripheral blood. This TCR was recovered from a man aged 45-60 years with active COVID-19. CDR3 amino acids: CASSLGRYTEAFF. CDR3 DNA sequence: TGTGCCAGCAGCTTAGGCAGGTACACTGAAGCTTTCTTT.